This T cell receptor beta chain is drawn from a study of T cell repertoires in cytomegalovirus infection. Study at large: The public TCR beta signatures pointed to both CMV infection and matching HLA type.

Whole-study results and caveats: Frequencies of public TCR beta families were cumulated, and this identified carriers of CMV plus the relevant HLA.

This clonotype was observed many times. What it recognizes is unknown. Using its own MiXCR run on the reads, TCRdb lists one record per CDR3 protein. In the table there are some 130,000 distinct CDR3 sequences, roughly 9% of which are singletons. V was shortened by 2 bases and J by 2 bases, with 10 bases between the two germline ends. The CDR3 contains 13 residues. CDR1 and CDR2 (germline): DFQATT, SNEGSKA (reference sequence). The sequencing input was PBMCs. The receptor was derived from a human donor in good health (CMV status not recorded). Some clones in this sample may be carry-over from other donors' samples. V usage is TRBV20-1 and J usage is TRBJ2-7; D is perhaps TRBD1 (5 bases). CDR3 DNA: TGCAGTGCTAGAAAAGGGGTCCCCTACGAGCAGTACTTC. Amino acid sequence: CSARKGVPYEQYF.